This is a list of T cell receptor beta chains from one sample in a study of blood T cell repertoires in COVID-19. Assay used: immunoSEQ multiplex PCR; TCRdb lists only in-frame clones, some missing. The repertoire holds around 260,000 clones, with 89% as singletons. The sample comprised peripheral blood. The receptors shown here come from a woman in her 40s who had recovered from COVID-19. Both conserved end residues are part of each CDR3. D genes are given only for firm matches. Clone size is not always given. Where it is, it says once, few, many or a class for expanded clones.

TRBJ1-1	.	.	TRBV23-1	CASSQLILTEIPTEAFF	TGCGCCAGCAGTCAACTGATTCTCACAGAGATCCCAACTGAAGCTTTCTTT
TRBJ2-1	TRBD1	.	TRBV11-3	CASSPSNRGELNEQFF	TGTGCCAGCAGCCCAAGCAACAGGGGAGAGTTGAATGAGCAGTTCTTC
TRBJ2-7	TRBD2	.	TRBV11-3	CASSLAQLAGTSYEQYF	TGTGCCAGCAGCTTAGCCCAGCTAGCGGGCACTTCCTACGAGCAGTACTTC
TRBJ1-1	.	.	TRBV19	CATKPGVNTEAFF	TGTGCCACCAAGCCCGGGGTTAACACTGAAGCTTTCTTT
TRBJ2-7	TRBD2	.	TRBV4-2	CASSQDGVSGRVGDEQYF	TGTGCCAGCAGCCAAGATGGGGTTAGCGGGAGGGTTGGTGACGAGCAGTACTTC
TRBJ2-7	TRBD1	.	TRBV7-2	CASSSRTGYYEQYF	TGTGCCAGCAGCTCAAGGACAGGGTACTACGAGCAGTACTTC
TRBJ2-1	TRBD1	.	TRBV27	CASRLTGGTNEQFF	TGTGCCAGTAGGCTGACAGGGGGCACGAATGAGCAGTTCTTC
TRBJ2-1	.	.	TRBV11-3	CASSLAARAPYNEQFF	TGTGCCAGCAGCTTAGCAGCCAGGGCCCCGTACAATGAGCAGTTCTTC
TRBJ2-1	.	.	TRBV6-1	CASSEGRVPFFNEQFF	TGTGCCAGCAGTGAAGGGAGGGTACCTTTCTTCAATGAGCAGTTCTTC
TRBJ2-7	.	.	TRBV19	CASSYRRDSSSYEQYF	TGTGCCAGTAGTTACCGCCGGGACTCCAGCTCCTACGAGCAGTACTTC
TRBJ1-2	.	.	TRBV7-9	CASSLAAVAGPYGYTF	TGTGCCAGCAGCTTAGCGGCAGTGGCAGGGCCCTATGGCTACACCTTC
TRBJ2-5	TRBD2	.	TRBV5-5	CASSPKVLAAYQETQYF	TGTGCCAGCAGCCCCAAAGTACTAGCGGCGTACCAAGAGACCCAGTACTTC
TRBJ1-5	TRBD1	.	TRBV5-5	CASSPGQGNQPQHF	TGTGCCAGCAGCCCGGGACAGGGTAATCAGCCCCAGCATTTT
TRBJ1-4	.	.	TRBV30	CAWSTTRTASNEKLFF	TGTGCCTGGAGTACGACCCGGACAGCTTCTAATGAAAAACTGTTTTTT
TRBJ2-2	TRBD1	.	TRBV29-1	CSAAGGTATGELFF	TGCAGCGCAGCAGGTGGGACAGCCACCGGGGAGCTGTTTTTT
TRBJ2-1	.	.	TRBV27	CASSLALQNEQFF	TGTGCCAGCAGTTTAGCCCTACAGAATGAGCAGTTCTTC
TRBJ1-3	.	.	TRBV3-1/TRBV3-2	CASSQTTHRNTIYF	TGTGCCAGCAGCCAAACCACTCATAGAAACACCATATATTTT
TRBJ2-3	.	.	TRBV19	CASTKSGGGDTQYF	TGTGCCAGTACCAAGAGTGGGGGAGGAGATACGCAGTATTTT
TRBJ1-1	TRBD1	.	TRBV3-1/TRBV3-2	CASRHDDRATEAFF	TGTGCCAGCAGACACGACGACAGGGCCACTGAAGCTTTCTTT
TRBJ2-1	.	.	TRBV27	CASSLGPSYNEQFF	TGTGCCAGCAGCCTGGGGCCCTCCTACAATGAGCAGTTCTTC
TRBJ2-5	TRBD2	.	TRBV4-1	CASSRRREGGETQYF	TGCGCCAGCAGCCGACGGCGGGAGGGCGGAGAGACCCAGTACTTC
TRBJ1-1	.	.	TRBV9	CASSVTAKNTEAFF	TGTGCCAGCAGCGTGACAGCTAAGAACACTGAAGCTTTCTTT
TRBJ2-3	TRBD2	.	TRBV24-1	CATSDPFAGGLDTQYF	TGTGCCACCAGTGACCCCTTTGCGGGAGGGTTAGATACGCAGTATTTT
TRBJ2-7	.	.	TRBV27	CASSFHSSYEQYF	TGTGCCAGCAGTTTCCACAGCTCCTACGAGCAGTACTTC
TRBJ1-1	TRBD1	.	TRBV27	CASSFSVQGGTEAFF	TGTGCCAGCAGTTTTTCCGTCCAGGGGGGCACTGAAGCTTTCTTT
TRBJ2-1	.	.	TRBV9	CASSAGTSEQFF	TGTGCCAGCAGCGCTGGGACTTCGGAGCAGTTCTTC
TRBJ2-1	TRBD1	.	TRBV27	CASSLKGRQGDEQFF	TGTGCCAGCAGTTTGAAAGGACGACAGGGGGATGAGCAGTTCTTC
TRBJ2-7	TRBD2	.	TRBV3-1/TRBV3-2	CASSQAGGGRSYEQYF	TGTGCCAGCAGCCAAGCCGGCGGCGGGAGGTCCTACGAGCAGTACTTC
TRBJ2-6	.	.	TRBV27	CASSYGGSGANVLTF	TGTGCCAGCAGTTACGGAGGCTCTGGGGCCAACGTCCTGACTTTC
TRBJ2-1	TRBD1	.	TRBV7-9	CASSPKDRVWDEQFF	TGTGCCAGCAGCCCAAAGGACAGGGTTTGGGATGAGCAGTTCTTC
TRBJ2-2	TRBD2	.	TRBV7-3	CASSPLAGGPGGELFF	TGTGCCAGCAGCCCGTTAGCGGGAGGGCCGGGCGGGGAGCTGTTTTTT
TRBJ2-3	.	once	TRBV7-2	CASSLVPSDTDTQYF	TGTGCCAGCAGCTTAGTTCCTAGCGACACAGATACGCAGTATTTT
TRBJ1-1	TRBD1	few	TRBV3-1/TRBV3-2	CASSPGTGIEAFF	TGTGCCAGCAGCCCCGGGACAGGGATAGAAGCTTTCTTT
TRBJ1-1	.	.	TRBV10-3	CAISESTETEAFF	TGTGCCATCAGTGAGTCTACAGAGACTGAAGCTTTCTTT
TRBJ2-2	.	.	TRBV2	CASISSGSNTGELFF	TGTGCCAGCATCTCCAGCGGGTCGAACACCGGGGAGCTGTTTTTT
TRBJ2-2	TRBD2	.	TRBV5-8	CASSFLSGSKSGELFF	TGTGCCAGCAGCTTCCTTAGCGGGAGTAAAAGCGGGGAGCTGTTTTTT
TRBJ2-7	.	once	TRBV4-1	CASSLASGPYEQYF	TGCGCCAGCAGCCTAGCGTCGGGTCCCTACGAGCAGTACTTC
TRBJ1-1	.	once	TRBV3-1/TRBV3-2	CASSQGRGEAFF	TGTGCCAGCAGCCAAGGGCGAGGGGAAGCTTTCTTT
TRBJ2-7	TRBD1	.	TRBV18	CASSPGTGTHEQYF	TGTGCCAGCTCGCCTGGGACAGGGACCCACGAGCAGTACTTC
TRBJ2-1	.	.	TRBV15	CATRTLRGEQFF	TGTGCCACCAGGACTCTCCGGGGTGAGCAGTTCTTC
TRBJ2-7	TRBD2	.	TRBV7-2	CASSPGLAGVEQYF	TGTGCCAGCAGCCCAGGACTAGCGGGAGTTGAGCAGTACTTC